The sequence of this T cell receptor (beta chain) was determined in a study of blood T cell repertoires in COVID-19. Across the whole study: The origin of the acute and convalescent COVID-19 samples was the United States, Italy and Spain. T cells, B-cell-depleted T cells, or PBMCs supplied cDNA or gDNA.

Trimming left V 3 bases short and J 4 bases short, with 24 bases between. The CDR3 contains 18 residues. CDR1 and CDR2 from the germline V gene are LNHDA and SQIVND (reference sequence). Measured with immunoSEQ multiplex PCR; TCRdb has only the in-frame clones, and not every one. The table shows some 120,000 clones, with less than 95% occurring only once. The sample comprised peripheral blood. The TCR originated in a human donor with active COVID-19. The donor label of this sample is uncertain. This rearrangement joins TRBV19 to TRBJ1-1, with D possibly being TRBD1 (6 bases). CDR3 in DNA: TGTGCCAGTAGTATTAGTTGGGGAAGGGGGGGCGGTTTCACTGAAGCTTTCTTT. Its protein product is CASSISWGRGGGFTEAFF.